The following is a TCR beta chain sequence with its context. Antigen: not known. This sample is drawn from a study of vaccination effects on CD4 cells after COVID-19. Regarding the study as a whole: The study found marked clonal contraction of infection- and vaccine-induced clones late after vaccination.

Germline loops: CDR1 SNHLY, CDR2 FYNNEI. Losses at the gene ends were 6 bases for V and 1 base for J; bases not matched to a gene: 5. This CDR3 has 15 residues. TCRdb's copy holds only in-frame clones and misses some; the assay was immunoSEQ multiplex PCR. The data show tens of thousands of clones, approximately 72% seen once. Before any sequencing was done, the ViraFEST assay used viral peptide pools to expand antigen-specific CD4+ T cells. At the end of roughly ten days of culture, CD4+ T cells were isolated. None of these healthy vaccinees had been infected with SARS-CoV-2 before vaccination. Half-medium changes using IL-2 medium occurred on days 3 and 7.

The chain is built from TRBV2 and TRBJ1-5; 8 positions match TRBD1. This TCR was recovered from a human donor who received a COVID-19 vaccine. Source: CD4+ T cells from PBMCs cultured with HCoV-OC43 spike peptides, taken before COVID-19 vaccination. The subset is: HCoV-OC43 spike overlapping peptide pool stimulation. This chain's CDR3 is CASSFTGGSNQPQHF. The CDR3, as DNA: TGTGCCAGCAGCTTCACAGGGGGGAGCAATCAGCCCCAGCATTTT.